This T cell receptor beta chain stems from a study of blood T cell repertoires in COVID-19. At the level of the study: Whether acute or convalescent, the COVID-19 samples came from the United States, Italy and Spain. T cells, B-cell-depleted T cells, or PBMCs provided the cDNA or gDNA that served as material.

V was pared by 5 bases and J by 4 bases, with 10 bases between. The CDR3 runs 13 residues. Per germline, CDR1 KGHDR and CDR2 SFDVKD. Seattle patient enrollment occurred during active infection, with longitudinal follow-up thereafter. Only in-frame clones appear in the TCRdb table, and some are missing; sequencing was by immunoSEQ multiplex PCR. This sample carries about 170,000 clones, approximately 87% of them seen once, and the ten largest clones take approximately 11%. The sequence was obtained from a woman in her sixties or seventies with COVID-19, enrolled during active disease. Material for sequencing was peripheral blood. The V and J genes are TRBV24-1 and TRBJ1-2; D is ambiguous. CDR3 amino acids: CATSARGFYGYTF. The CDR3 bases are TGTGCCACCAGTGCCCGAGGGTTCTATGGCTACACCTTC.